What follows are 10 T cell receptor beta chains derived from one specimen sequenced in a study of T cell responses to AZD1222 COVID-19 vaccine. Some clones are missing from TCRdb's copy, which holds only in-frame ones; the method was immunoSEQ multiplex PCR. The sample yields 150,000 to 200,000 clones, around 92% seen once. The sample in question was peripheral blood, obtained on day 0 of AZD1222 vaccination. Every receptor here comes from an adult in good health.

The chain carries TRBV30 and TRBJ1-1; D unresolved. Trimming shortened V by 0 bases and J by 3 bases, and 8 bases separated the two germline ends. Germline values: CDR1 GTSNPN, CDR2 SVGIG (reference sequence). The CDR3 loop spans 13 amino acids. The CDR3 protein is CAWSVIRDTEAFF. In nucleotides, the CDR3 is TGTGCCTGGAGTGTAATCCGGGACACTGAAGCTTTCTTT.

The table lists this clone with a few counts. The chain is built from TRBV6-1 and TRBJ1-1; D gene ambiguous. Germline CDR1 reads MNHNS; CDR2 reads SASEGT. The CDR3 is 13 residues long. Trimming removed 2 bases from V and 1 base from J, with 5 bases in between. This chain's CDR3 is CASSEPGNTEAFF. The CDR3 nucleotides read TGTGCCAGCAGTGAACCGGGGAACACTGAAGCTTTCTTT.

CDR3 DNA sequence: TGTGCCAGCAGTCCCCGCGGGGGCTATAATTCACCCCTCCACTTT. This translates into CASSPRGGYNSPLHF. V gene TRBV27 combines with J gene TRBJ1-6; maybe TRBD1 (5 bases). V was pared by 5 bases and J by 3 bases, with 11 bases between. CDR1 is MNHEY, CDR2 SMNVEV, per germline (reference sequence). The CDR3 is made up of 15 amino acids.

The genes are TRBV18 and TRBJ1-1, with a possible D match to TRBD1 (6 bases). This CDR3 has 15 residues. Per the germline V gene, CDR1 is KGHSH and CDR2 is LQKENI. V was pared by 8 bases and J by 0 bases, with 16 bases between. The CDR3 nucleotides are TGTGCCAGCCAAGGGGGTGCAGGCTTGAACACTGAAGCTTTCTTT. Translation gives CASQGGAGLNTEAFF.

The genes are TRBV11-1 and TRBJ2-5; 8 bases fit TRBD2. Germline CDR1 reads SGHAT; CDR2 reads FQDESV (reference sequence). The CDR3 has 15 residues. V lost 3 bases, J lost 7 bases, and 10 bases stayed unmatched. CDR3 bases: TGTGCCAGCAGCTTGGAAGGCGGGGGGCCCCGGACCCAGTACTTC. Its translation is CASSLEGGGPRTQYF.

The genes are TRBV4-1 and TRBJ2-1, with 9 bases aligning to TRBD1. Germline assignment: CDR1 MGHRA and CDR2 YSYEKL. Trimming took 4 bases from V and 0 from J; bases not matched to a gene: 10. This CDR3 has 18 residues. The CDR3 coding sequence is TGCGCCAGCAGCCCATTTCCTACAGGGGGCAGCTCCTACAATGAGCAGTTCTTC. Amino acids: CASSPFPTGGSSYNEQFF.

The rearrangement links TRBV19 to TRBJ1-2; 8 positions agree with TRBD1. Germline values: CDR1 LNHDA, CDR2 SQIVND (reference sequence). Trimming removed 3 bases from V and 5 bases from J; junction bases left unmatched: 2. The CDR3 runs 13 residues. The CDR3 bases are TGTGCCAGTAGTATGGGACAGGATTATGGCTACACCTTC. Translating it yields CASSMGQDYGYTF.

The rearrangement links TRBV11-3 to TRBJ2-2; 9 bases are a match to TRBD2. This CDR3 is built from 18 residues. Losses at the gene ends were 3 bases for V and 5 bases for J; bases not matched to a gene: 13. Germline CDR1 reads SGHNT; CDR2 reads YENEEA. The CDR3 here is CASSFHRGGAGGTGELFF. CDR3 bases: TGTGCCAGCAGCTTTCACCGCGGGGGGGCCGGGGGAACCGGGGAGCTGTTTTTT.

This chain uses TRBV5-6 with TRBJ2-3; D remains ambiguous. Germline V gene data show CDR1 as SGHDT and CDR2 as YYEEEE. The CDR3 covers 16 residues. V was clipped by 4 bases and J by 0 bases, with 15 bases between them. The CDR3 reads CASSPPGHTSTDTQYF. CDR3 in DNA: TGTGCCAGCAGCCCGCCGGGCCACACTAGCACAGATACGCAGTATTTT.

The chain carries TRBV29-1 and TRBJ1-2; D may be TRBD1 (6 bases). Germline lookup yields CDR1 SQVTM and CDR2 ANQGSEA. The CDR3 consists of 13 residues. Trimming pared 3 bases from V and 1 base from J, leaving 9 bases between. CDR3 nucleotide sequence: TGCAGCGTTGAGTCAGGGGATAACTATGGCTACACCTTC. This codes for CSVESGDNYGYTF.